This TCR beta chain was recovered during a study of technical replicates of blood from several donors. Profiling relied on immunoSEQ multiplex PCR, and the TCRdb table lists in-frame clones only, not all of them. The sample comprises about 83,000 clones, around 90% of which are singletons, and 0.25% rests with the top ten. This clone was counted once. The CDR3 extends over 13 amino acids. Trimming stripped 0 bases from V and 0 bases from J, with 3 bases between. Germline V lookup: CDR1 SGDLS, CDR2 YYNGEE. The sequencing input was T cells isolated from PBMCs. This chain links TRBV9 with TRBJ1-2, with D uncertain. The TCR sequence derives from a human donor in good health. CDR3 sequence: CASSVEPNYGYTF. CDR3 in DNA: TGTGCCAGCAGCGTAGAGCCTAACTATGGCTACACCTTC.